This TCR beta chain was sequenced for a study of Ad26.COV2.S vaccination and SARS-CoV-2 variants. Whole-study findings and limits: Quantification of TCR breadth and depth may have yielded underestimates of total T cell responses.

Assay used: immunoSEQ multiplex PCR; TCRdb lists only in-frame clones, some missing. This sample has some 390,000 clones, with approximately 86% found just once. Comment on this clone: Antigen: not known.

As for treatment: roughly 18 received Ad26.COV2.S at low or high dose, single or two shots; roughly 5 received placebo; per-sample allocation not given. Samples came from day 63 after the first vaccine or placebo injection. The V end lost 0 bases, the J end lost 3 bases, and 13 bases lay between the germline ends. The CDR3 extends over 15 amino acids. Germline V gene data show CDR1 as SGHRS and CDR2 as YFSETQ. This specimen was peripheral blood, taken in a trial of Ad26.COV2.S vaccine versus placebo. The sequence was collected from a person aged 18 to 65 who received the Ad26.COV2.S COVID-19 vaccine or a placebo. The chain combines TRBV5-1 with TRBJ2-7; perhaps TRBD1 as D (6 bases). The CDR3 here is CASSLAQGPGYEQYF. CDR3 DNA: TGCGCCAGCAGCTTGGCTCAGGGGCCCGGCTACGAGCAGTACTTC.